A single sample gave rise to the 27 T cell receptor beta chains below, sequenced in a study of CD8+ T cells in alopecia areata. Extracted RNA was reverse transcribed into cDNA, the sequencing template. The repertoire was sequenced with immunoSEQ multiplex PCR; TCRdb's copy has only in-frame clones and lacks some. The sample carries some 130,000 clones, 58% recorded once. The sample here was CD4+ T cells sorted from blood, taken at week 0. These receptors all come from a human donor with alopecia areata.

The chain combines TRBV13 with TRBJ2-2, with D possibly TRBD1 on 5 matching bases. Between the trimmed V and J ends, which lost 3 bases and 5 bases, there was a span of 13 bases. Germline V lookup: CDR1 PRHDT, CDR2 FYEKMQ (reference sequence). The CDR3 is made up of 15 amino acids. CDR3 coding DNA: TGTGCCAGCAGCTTCGGCAGGGTCGGAACCGGGGAGCTGTTTTTT. This sequence encodes CASSFGRVGTGELFF.

The V and J genes are TRBV28 and TRBJ2-3; TRBD2 agrees at 7 bases. Germline V gene lookup returns CDR1 MDHEN and CDR2 SYDVKM. This CDR3 has 14 amino acids. V trimming: 3 bases; J trimming: 0 bases; junction bases outside the gene matches: 0. Written as DNA, the CDR3 is TGTGCCAGCAGTTTCGGGGGGAGCACAGATACGCAGTATTTT. It specifies CASSFGGSTDTQYF.

This chain uses TRBV5-1 with TRBJ2-2, with 7 bases aligning to TRBD1. Per germline, CDR1 SGHRS and CDR2 YFSETQ. With V trimmed by 2 bases and J by 0 bases, 7 bases remained unmatched. The CDR3 loop spans 17 amino acids. The CDR3 bases are TGCGCCAGCAGCTTCGACGCCGGGACAGCGAACACCGGGGAGCTGTTTTTT. The encoded protein is CASSFDAGTANTGELFF.

V is TRBV9 and J is TRBJ2-1; the D gene is possibly TRBD2 (6 bases). Trimming pared 5 bases from V and 4 bases from J, leaving 16 bases between. There are 15 residues in the CDR3. Germline CDR1 reads SGDLS; CDR2 reads YYNGEE. The CDR3 protein is CASSSGPGGYNEQFF. The CDR3 DNA reads TGTGCCAGCAGTTCCGGACCCGGGGGTTACAATGAGCAGTTCTTC.

The chain carries TRBV5-4 and TRBJ1-1; D unclear. Germline assignment: CDR1 SGHNT and CDR2 YYREEE (reference sequence). The length of the CDR3 is 14 residues. The V and J ends lost 0 bases and 0 bases respectively, with 6 bases between them. CDR3 bases: TGTGCCAGCAGCTTGGAGGCCATGAACACTGAAGCTTTCTTT. Translated, it gives CASSLEAMNTEAFF.

V usage is TRBV6-6 and J usage is TRBJ2-5; D possibly corresponds to TRBD2 (5 bases). The CDR3 sequence is 13 residues long. The V gene lost 5 bases and the J gene lost 5 bases, with 12 bases spanning the gap. Germline CDR1 reads MNHNY; CDR2 reads SVGAGI (reference sequence). This chain's CDR3 is CASSRGSGETQYF. The DNA of the CDR3 is TGTGCCAGCAGTAGAGGAAGCGGCGAGACCCAGTACTTC.

CDR3 protein: CASSLEWTTGGNTIYF. The CDR3 DNA is TGCGCCAGCAGCTTGGAATGGACAACGGGGGGAAACACCATATATTTT. V is TRBV5-1 and J is TRBJ1-3; tentative D call: TRBD1 (5 bases). Germline V gene sequence: CDR1 SGHRS, CDR2 YFSETQ. With 0 bases removed from V and 4 bases from J, the gap between germline ends came to 14 bases. CDR3 length equals 16 residues.

Only a few counts were recorded for this clone. The chain has TRBV19 and TRBJ1-5; D remains ambiguous. V lost 0 bases and J lost 1, with 13 bases in between. The CDR3 is 17 amino acids. From germline, CDR1 is LNHDA and CDR2 SQIVND (reference sequence). CDR3 coding DNA: TGTGCCAGTAGTATAGATAGGCAGTCCGGCAGCAATCAGCCCCAGCATTTT. It is translated as CASSIDRQSGSNQPQHF.

This chain joins TRBV27 and TRBJ2-1; 9 nucleotides match TRBD2. Per the germline V gene, CDR1 is MNHEY and CDR2 is SMNVEV (reference sequence). Trimming took 8 bases from V and 6 from J; bases not matched to a gene: 8. CDR3 size: 14 residues. The CDR3 loop reads CASHRGRASNEQFF. CDR3 bases: TGTGCCAGCCACCGCGGGAGGGCCTCCAATGAGCAGTTCTTC.

This clone was counted only a few times. The rearrangement links TRBV6-5 to TRBJ1-6; tentatively, D is TRBD1 (6 bases). V lost 5 bases to trimming and J lost 10 bases, with 18 bases between them. The germline CDR1 and CDR2 sequences are MNHEY and SVGAGI. The CDR3 is made up of 15 amino acids. CDR3 bases: TGTGCCAGCAGTACGACAGGAACAGGGCGGTCACCCCTCCACTTT. Amino acids: CASSTTGTGRSPLHF.

In its sample, this clone was seen a few times. The rearrangement links TRBV25-1 to TRBJ1-4; 7 bases line up with TRBD1. Germline CDR1 is MGHDK and CDR2 is SYGVNS. Losses at the gene ends were 3 bases for V and 6 bases for J; bases not matched to a gene: 7. The CDR3 has 15 residues. The CDR3 DNA reads as TGTGCCAGCAGTGATCTTGGTGGGACAGATGAAAAACTGTTTTTT. It is translated as CASSDLGGTDEKLFF.

This clone appeared a few times. The rearrangement links TRBV4-2 to TRBJ1-1; D remains ambiguous. CDR1 and CDR2 (germline): LGHNA, YNFKEQ. V gave up 0 bases and J gave up 5 bases, with 7 bases separating them. The CDR3 contains 13 residues. In DNA form, the CDR3 reads TGTGCCAGCAGCCAAGATCTGGGGACTGAAGCTTTCTTT. As protein: CASSQDLGTEAFF.

The chain links TRBV5-4 to TRBJ2-7; D unresolved. The CDR3 totals 14 residues. From germline, CDR1 is SGHNT and CDR2 YYREEE (reference sequence). Trimming took off 4 bases at V and 2 bases at J, with 13 bases between the two ends. The CDR3 nucleotides are TGTGCCAGCAGCAAGGGCGAGGTAACCTACGAGCAGTACTTC. Translating it yields CASSKGEVTYEQYF. Variable domain in full (rest from reference TRBV5-4 and TRBJ2-7): ETGVTQSPTHLIKTRGQQVTLRCSSQSGHNTVSWYQQALGQGPQFIFQYYREEENGRGNFPPRFSGLQFPNYSSELNVNALELDDSALYLCASSKGEVTYEQYFGPGTRLTVT.

This chain links TRBV7-9 with TRBJ2-4; the match to TRBD1 covers 10 bases. CDR3 length: 14 amino acids. The trim removed 3 bases at V and 6 bases at J, leaving 2 bases unmatched. Germline V lookup: CDR1 SEHNR, CDR2 FQNEAQ (reference sequence). CDR3 sequence (DNA): TGTGCCAGCAGCTTCGACAGGGGGCCAAACATTCAGTACTTC. This translates into CASSFDRGPNIQYF. The full variable domain, with the rest looked up from reference TRBV7-9 and TRBJ2-4, is DTGVSQNPRHKITKRGQNVTFRCDPISEHNRLYWYRQTLGQGPEFLTYFQNEAQLEKSRLLSDRFSAERPKGSFSTLEIQRTEQGDSAMYLCASSFDRGPNIQYFGAGTRLSVL.

The J gene is TRBJ2-7, the V gene TRBV7-9; D may be TRBD1 or TRBD2 (6 bases each). Trimming removed 5 bases from V and 4 bases from J, with 15 bases in between. The CDR3 sequence is 14 residues long. Per the germline V gene, CDR1 is SEHNR and CDR2 is FQNEAQ (reference sequence). The CDR3 DNA reads as TGTGCCAGCAGCGGCCGGGGGACAAGGTACGAGCAGTACTTC. Its translation: CASSGRGTRYEQYF.

The CDR3 nucleotides read TGTGCCAGCAGCTTACGCCGGGACAGCTACAATGAGCAGTTCTTC. Amino acids: CASSLRRDSYNEQFF. The V gene is TRBV7-2, the J gene TRBJ2-1; 7 nucleotides match TRBD1. V lost 2 bases, J lost 3 bases, and 4 bases stayed unmatched. Germline V gene lookup returns CDR1 SGHTA and CDR2 FQGNSA. There are 15 residues in the CDR3.

This clone was counted a single time. The chain links TRBV18 to TRBJ1-1; no definite D call. Between the trimmed V and J ends, which lost 1 base and 3 bases, there was a span of 12 bases. Germline CDR1 is KGHSH and CDR2 is LQKENI. The CDR3 is made up of 15 amino acids. The CDR3 region is CASSPRTPGDTEAFF. The CDR3 bases are TGTGCCAGCTCACCACGGACTCCCGGGGACACTGAAGCTTTCTTT.

V and J are TRBV15 and TRBJ1-5; D might be TRBD1 (5 bases). Trimming took 6 bases from V and 7 from J, leaving 22 bases between them. The CDR3 contains 16 residues. CDR1 and CDR2 (germline): LNHNV, YYDKDF (reference sequence). CDR3 region: CATRAQMGGMGQPQHF. CDR3 bases: TGTGCCACCAGGGCACAAATGGGGGGGATGGGGCAGCCCCAGCATTTT. The variable domain in full, completed from reference TRBV15 and TRBJ1-5, reads DAMVIQNPRYQVTQFGKPVTLSCSQTLNHNVMYWYQQKSSQAPKLLFHYYDKDFNNEADTPDNFQSRRPNTSFCFLDIRSPGLGDTAMYLCATRAQMGGMGQPQHFGDGTRLSIL.

The chain joins TRBV5-4 to TRBJ1-6, with a possible D match to TRBD1 (6 bases). Germline CDR1 SGHNT, CDR2 YYREEE (reference sequence). This CDR3 contains 14 residues. V lost 2 bases, J lost 8 bases, and 11 bases lay in between. The CDR3 reads CASSLHYRDSPLHF. Written as DNA, the CDR3 is TGTGCCAGCAGCTTACATTACAGGGATTCACCCCTCCACTTT.

The genes are TRBV9 and TRBJ1-1; D gene uncertain. This CDR3 has 13 residues. Deletions cut 3 bases from V and 1 base from J, with 7 bases between. CDR1 is SGDLS, CDR2 YYNGEE, per germline. CDR3 amino acids: CASSAAQNTEAFF. For the CDR3, the DNA is TGTGCCAGCAGCGCAGCACAGAACACTGAAGCTTTCTTT.

This rearrangement joins TRBV19 to TRBJ2-5, with TRBD1 matching over 7 bases. V shed 4 bases, J shed 5 bases, and the junction held 7 bases outside the gene matches. There are 14 residues in the CDR3. In germline, CDR1 is LNHDA, CDR2 SQIVND (reference sequence). The CDR3 reads CASSTQGVRETQYF. As DNA, the CDR3 is TGTGCCAGTAGTACCCAGGGGGTTCGGGAGACCCAGTACTTC.

V usage is TRBV7-2 and J usage is TRBJ2-1; TRBD2 agrees at 7 bases. This CDR3 is 14 amino acids long. CDR1 SGHTA and CDR2 FQGNSA come from the germline V gene. V dropped 0 bases and J dropped 8; count of bases not matched to a gene: 4. CDR3 loop: CASSLAGGPDEQFF. CDR3 bases: TGTGCCAGCAGCTTAGCGGGAGGGCCCGATGAGCAGTTCTTC.

This clone was detected a few times. The CDR3 spells CASSFSGGRETQYF. The CDR3, as DNA: TGTGCCAGCAGTTTTAGCGGGGGGCGGGAGACCCAGTACTTC. The rearrangement uses TRBV28 and TRBJ2-5; TRBD2 aligns across 10 bases. CDR3 length: 14 residues. CDR1 is MDHEN and CDR2 is SYDVKM in the germline V gene. Germline trimming cut 3 bases from V and 5 bases from J; bases unmatched to any gene: 3.

The V call is TRBV6-5, the J call TRBJ1-1, with unresolved D. This CDR3 contains 15 residues. From germline, CDR1 is MNHEY and CDR2 SVGAGI. V lost 6 bases and J 0 bases, leaving 14 bases between the germline ends. The CDR3 region is CASSSTVKVNTEAFF. The CDR3 bases are TGTGCCAGCAGCTCTACAGTAAAGGTGAACACTGAAGCTTTCTTT.

This clone was picked up a small number of times. This rearrangement joins TRBV2 to TRBJ2-5; possibly TRBD1 for D (6 bases). This CDR3 comprises 13 residues. From germline, CDR1 is SNHLY and CDR2 FYNNEI. Trimming removed 7 bases at V and 2 bases at J, with 11 bases between. Written as DNA, the CDR3 is TGTGCCAGCACCCGACAGGAACAAGAGACCCAGTACTTC. It is translated as CASTRQEQETQYF.

This rearrangement joins TRBV4-3 to TRBJ2-5, with 9 bases matching TRBD1. V gave up 6 bases and J gave up 4 bases; unmatched junction bases: 9. The CDR3 sequence is 15 residues long. Germline values: CDR1 LGHNA, CDR2 YSLEER. The CDR3 loop reads CASSTAGTGLETQYF. CDR3 DNA: TGCGCCAGCAGTACCGCCGGGACAGGGTTAGAGACCCAGTACTTC.

This chain links TRBV7-3 with TRBJ1-1; D is unresolved. Germline V gene sequence: CDR1 SGHTA, CDR2 FQGTGA. This CDR3 comprises 15 residues. Trimming removed 0 bases from V and 3 bases from J, with 11 bases in between. The CDR3: CASSLTRAGYTEAFF. CDR3 nucleotides: TGTGCCAGCAGCTTAACTCGGGCCGGATACACTGAAGCTTTCTTT.